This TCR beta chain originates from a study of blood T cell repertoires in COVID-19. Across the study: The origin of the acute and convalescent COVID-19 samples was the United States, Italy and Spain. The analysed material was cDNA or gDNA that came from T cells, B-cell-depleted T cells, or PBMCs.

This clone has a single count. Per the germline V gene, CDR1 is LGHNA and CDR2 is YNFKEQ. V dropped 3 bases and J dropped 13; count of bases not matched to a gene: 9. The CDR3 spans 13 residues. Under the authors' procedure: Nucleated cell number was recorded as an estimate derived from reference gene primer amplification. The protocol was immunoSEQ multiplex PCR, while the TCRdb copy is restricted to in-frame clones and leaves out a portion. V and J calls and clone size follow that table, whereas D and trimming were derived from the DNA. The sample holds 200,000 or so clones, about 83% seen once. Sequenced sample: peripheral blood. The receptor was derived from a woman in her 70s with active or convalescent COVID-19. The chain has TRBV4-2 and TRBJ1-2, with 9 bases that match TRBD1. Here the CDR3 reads CASSHPRDRDLTF. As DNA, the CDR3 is TGTGCCAGCAGCCATCCCAGGGACAGGGACCTCACCTTC.